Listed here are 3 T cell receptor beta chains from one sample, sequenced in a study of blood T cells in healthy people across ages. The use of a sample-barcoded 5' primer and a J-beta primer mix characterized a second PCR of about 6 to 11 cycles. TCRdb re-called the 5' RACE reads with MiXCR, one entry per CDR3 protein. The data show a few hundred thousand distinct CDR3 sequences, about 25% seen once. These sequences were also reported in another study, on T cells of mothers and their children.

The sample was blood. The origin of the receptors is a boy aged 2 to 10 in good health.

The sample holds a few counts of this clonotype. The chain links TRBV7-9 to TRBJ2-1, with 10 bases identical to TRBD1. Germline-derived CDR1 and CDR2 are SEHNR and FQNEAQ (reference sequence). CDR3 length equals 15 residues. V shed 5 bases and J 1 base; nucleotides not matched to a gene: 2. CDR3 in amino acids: CASSEGQGSYNEQFF. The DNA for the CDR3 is TGTGCCAGCAGCGAGGGACAGGGGTCCTACAATGAGCAGTTCTTC.

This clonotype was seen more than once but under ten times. In DNA form, the CDR3 reads TGTGCCAGCAGTTTCGCACTGGCGGGCCACTCCTACGAGCAGTACTTC. Translation: CASSFALAGHSYEQYF. The chain recombines TRBV6-2 or TRBV6-3 with TRBJ2-7; tentatively, D is TRBD2 (5 bases). Trimming cost V 4 bases and J 0 bases, with 16 bases left between them. This CDR3 region has 16 residues. Per the germline V gene, CDR1 is MNHEY and CDR2 is SVGEGT.

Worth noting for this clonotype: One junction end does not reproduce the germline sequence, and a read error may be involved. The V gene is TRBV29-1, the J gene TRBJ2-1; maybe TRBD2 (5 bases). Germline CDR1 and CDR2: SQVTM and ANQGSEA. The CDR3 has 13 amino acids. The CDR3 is CSVDSELYNEQFF. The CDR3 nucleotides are TGTAGCGTTGACTCCGAATTATACAATGAGCAGTTCTTC.